This section outlines one T cell receptor beta chain sequence together with its context. Since no conserved phenylalanine or tryptophan closes the CDR3, a read error is the likely cause. The DNA is omitted, as the CDR3 cannot be located on it reliably, and the CDR3 follows TCRdb's listing. This sample is drawn from a study of shared clonotypes between healthy human individuals. The CDR3 spans 11 residues, counting both ends. Germline V gene lookup returns CDR1 DFQATT and CDR2 SNEGSKA (reference sequence). TCRdb keeps only in-frame clones here, not all; method: immunoSEQ multiplex PCR. The sample has approximately 1,000,000 clones, about 84% seen once.

Sequencing was performed on memory CD4+ T cells from PBMCs. Subset defined: CD45RA-negative fraction. The rearrangement links TRBV20-1 to TRBJ2-7. This sequence was found in a man younger than 30 in good health. Some clones in this sample may be carry-over from other donors' samples. The CDR3: CSARSVEATGL.